These 32 T cell receptor beta chains share one sample of origin, sequenced in a study of cytomegalovirus exposure and HLA in healthy donors (dated by TCRdb to 2015 to 2018). Libraries were prepared through the immunoSEQ multiplex PCR assay. For the multiplex PCR, a mixture combining 60 forward primers for TCR Vbeta segments and 13 reverse primers for TCR Jbeta segments was used. The clones in this table, taken by TCRdb from immuneACCESS, are in-frame only. Not every clone is retained; where verified, under half of the shortfall comes from an unresolved V gene, and the cause of the rest is unknown. The table held for this sample gives 150,000 to 200,000 clones. The top ten hold approximately 6.5% of the sample. Sequenced material: PBMCs. The receptors here all came from a man aged 30-40 years in good health and CMV-seronegative.

J is TRBJ1-1 and V is TRBV27, with a tentative D call TRBD1 (5 bases). V was shortened by 5 bases and J by 7 bases, with 20 bases between the two germline ends. The CDR3 has 15 amino acids. Germline V gene lookup returns CDR1 MNHEY and CDR2 SMNVEV (reference sequence). The CDR3 DNA reads TGTGCCAGCAGTCCGTCTCGGCAGGGTAGAGGTGAAGCTTTCTTT. The encoded protein is CASSPSRQGRGEAFF.

V usage is TRBV27 and J usage is TRBJ1-6, with a possible D match to TRBD1 (5 bases). Germline V gene data show CDR1 as MNHEY and CDR2 as SMNVEV (reference sequence). V shed 2 bases and J shed 9 bases, with 11 bases lying between them. There are 14 residues in the CDR3. The CDR3 here is CASSLGRGGSPLHF. The CDR3 DNA follows: TGTGCCAGCAGTTTAGGACGCGGGGGTTCACCCCTCCACTTT.

The CDR3 region has the DNA TGTGCCAGTGGGGCGGGGCAACGGGAAAAACTGTTTTTT. Translation: CASGAGQREKLFF. The V gene is TRBV19, the J gene TRBJ1-4, with D perhaps matching TRBD1 (5 bases). The CDR3 extends over 13 amino acids. Looked up from germline, CDR1 is LNHDA and CDR2 is SQIVND (reference sequence). Trimming stripped 8 bases from V and 8 bases from J, with 15 bases between. The full variable domain, in which reference TRBV19 and TRBJ1-4 provide the parts outside the CDR3, is DGGITQSPKYLFRKEGQNVTLSCEQNLNHDAMYWYRQDPGQGLRLIYYSQIVNDFQKGDIAEGYSVSREKKESFPLTVTSAQKNPTAFYLCASGAGQREKLFFGSGTQLSVL.

The chain recombines TRBV4-1 with TRBJ2-7; TRBD2 agrees at 8 bases. In germline, CDR1 is MGHRA, CDR2 YSYEKL. The ends lost 1 base at V and 4 bases at J; junction bases unmatched: 6. The CDR3 is 15 amino acids. This CDR3 reads CASSQGEAGVYEQYF. The CDR3, as DNA: TGCGCCAGCAGCCAAGGGGAAGCGGGAGTTTACGAGCAGTACTTC.

This chain uses TRBV27 with TRBJ2-3; no clear D. Germline V lookup: CDR1 MNHEY, CDR2 SMNVEV (reference sequence). The CDR3 is made up of 13 amino acids. V was cut by 2 bases and J by 8 bases, with 11 bases left in between. CDR3 DNA: TGTGCCAGCAGTTTAAGCCTAGTCAGTACGCAGTATTTT. Protein product: CASSLSLVSTQYF.

The rearrangement joins TRBV5-6 to TRBJ2-6; D is unclear. This CDR3 comprises 14 residues. V was shortened by 2 bases and J by 0 bases, with 3 bases between the two germline ends. CDR1 is SGHDT, CDR2 YYEEEE, per germline. CDR3 nucleotides: TGTGCCAGCAGCTTTCTCTCTGGGGCCAACGTCCTGACTTTC. Protein: CASSFLSGANVLTF.

This sequence joins TRBV7-2 and TRBJ2-7; 9 nucleotides align to TRBD1. The length of the CDR3 is 15 residues. J was trimmed by 0 bases and V by 6 bases; bases with no gene match: 6. Germline CDR1 is SGHTA and CDR2 is FQGNSA. CDR3 coding DNA: TGTGCCAGCAGAGAACCGGGACAGGGCTCCTACGAGCAGTACTTC. The encoded protein is CASREPGQGSYEQYF.

The chain links TRBV4-1 to TRBJ2-5; TRBD2 might be the D (6 bases). Germline CDR1 and CDR2: MGHRA and YSYEKL. V lost 2 bases and J 5 bases, leaving 18 bases between the germline ends. The CDR3 runs to 16 residues. The CDR3 bases are TGCGCCAGCAGCCAACTCACAACCGGCGGGGTGGAGACCCAGTACTTC. Translating gives CASSQLTTGGVETQYF.

This chain uses TRBV18 with TRBJ1-6; a weak D match, TRBD1 (6 bases). The V end was cut by 4 bases, the J end by 5 bases, with 15 bases between. The CDR3 length is 16 residues. CDR1 and CDR2 (germline): KGHSH, LQKENI. The DNA for the CDR3 is TGTGCCAGCTCACTAAACCGGGACACCGATAATTCACCCCTCCACTTT. It is translated as CASSLNRDTDNSPLHF. The variable domain in full, with the rest retrieved from reference TRBV18 and TRBJ1-6, is NAGVMQNPRHLVRRRGQEARLRCSPMKGHSHVYWYRQLPEEGLKFMVYLQKENIIDESGMPKERFSAEFPKEGPSILRIQQVVRGDSAAYFCASSLNRDTDNSPLHFGNGTRLTVT.

A word on this clone: This sample also contains other DNA sequences that code for the same CDR3. The chain uses TRBV27 and TRBJ2-7; 7 positions match TRBD2. CDR3 length: 15 amino acids. The junction had 12 bases not matched to a gene; V was cut back by 6 bases and J by 4 bases. Per germline, CDR1 MNHEY and CDR2 SMNVEV (reference sequence). The CDR3 is CASSPGGPPQYEQYF. The CDR3 region has the DNA TGTGCCAGCAGCCCGGGGGGTCCCCCTCAATACGAGCAGTACTTC.

The chain combines TRBV29-1 with TRBJ1-1, with 9 bases lining up with TRBD1. The germline V gene encodes CDR1 SQVTM and CDR2 ANQGSEA. This CDR3 is 17 amino acids long. J was trimmed by 3 bases and V by 0 bases; bases with no gene match: 11. CDR3 protein: CSVEEPRDRAVDTEAFF. In DNA, the CDR3 is TGCAGCGTTGAAGAACCCCGGGACAGGGCGGTGGACACTGAAGCTTTCTTT.

The rearrangement joins TRBV10-3 to TRBJ1-2; 9 positions match TRBD1. The CDR3 runs 14 residues. V dropped 6 bases and J dropped 9; count of bases not matched to a gene: 11. CDR1 is ENHRY and CDR2 is SYGVKD in the germline V gene. For the CDR3, the DNA is TGTGCCATCAGGCCCCCGGGACAGGGAGGGAGCTACACCTTC. Translation gives CAIRPPGQGGSYTF.

This rearrangement joins TRBV10-3 to TRBJ2-3, with 10 bases matching TRBD2. The CDR3 sequence is 16 residues long. The junction had 9 bases not matched to a gene; V was cut back by 3 bases and J by 6 bases. Germline loops: CDR1 ENHRY, CDR2 SYGVKD. The CDR3 loop reads CAISERTSGERDTQYF. CDR3 coding DNA: TGTGCCATCAGTGAACGGACTAGCGGAGAGCGGGATACGCAGTATTTT.

V and J are TRBV14 and TRBJ1-4, with D unclear. V was cut by 0 bases and J by 8 bases, with 7 bases left in between. Germline V gene lookup returns CDR1 SGHDN and CDR2 FVKESK. This CDR3 region has 13 residues. For the CDR3, the DNA is TGTGCCAGCAGCCAAGATCGGTACGAAAAACTGTTTTTT. Translated, it gives CASSQDRYEKLFF.

The chain has TRBV6-5 and TRBJ1-4; TRBD1 matches 8 bases. Per the germline V gene, CDR1 is MNHEY and CDR2 is SVGAGI. Trimming removed 0 bases from V and 7 bases from J; junction bases left unmatched: 7. This CDR3 region has 16 residues. The CDR3 here is CASSYSRTGSGEKLFF. The CDR3 region has the DNA TGTGCCAGCAGTTACTCCCGGACAGGGAGTGGTGAAAAACTGTTTTTT.

The gene calls are TRBV7-6 and TRBJ2-5; D gene ambiguous. Trimming pared 0 bases from V and 1 base from J, leaving 9 bases between. The CDR3 extends over 15 amino acids. From germline, CDR1 is SGHVS and CDR2 FNYEAQ. CDR3 DNA: TGTGCCAGCAGCTTAGCGGCCGCTAGCCAAGAGACCCAGTACTTC. Its protein product is CASSLAAASQETQYF.

The chain carries TRBV6-1 and TRBJ2-2; 8 bases match TRBD2. This CDR3 contains 15 residues. The germline V gene has CDR1 MNHNS and CDR2 SASEGT. Trimming cost V 4 bases and J 6 bases; bases outside gene matches: 7. The CDR3 loop is CASSVGSGNPGELFF. The CDR3 nucleotides read TGTGCCAGCAGTGTCGGTAGCGGGAATCCCGGGGAGCTGTTTTTT.

Here the CDR3 DNA reads TGCAGCGTTGAGCTCCGGAGACAGGGGGTCGATGGCTACACCTTC. Translation gives CSVELRRQGVDGYTF. This chain joins TRBV29-1 and TRBJ1-2; TRBD1 matches at 9 bases. CDR1 SQVTM and CDR2 ANQGSEA come from the germline V gene. This CDR3 comprises 15 residues. The trim removed 3 bases at V and 6 bases at J, leaving 11 bases unmatched.

The chain recombines TRBV4-2 with TRBJ2-1; TRBD1 aligns across 8 bases. The germline V gene encodes CDR1 LGHNA and CDR2 YNFKEQ. After removal of 3 bases from V and 3 bases from J, the junction contained 16 bases not matched to a gene. CDR3 length equals 19 residues. The CDR3 protein is CASSQGGTGRLEDYNEQFF. CDR3 coding DNA: TGTGCCAGCAGCCAGGGTGGGACAGGACGACTGGAAGACTACAATGAGCAGTTCTTC.

The J gene is TRBJ2-7, the V gene TRBV5-1; TRBD2 agrees at 8 bases. This CDR3 is 17 amino acids long. Trimming cost V 6 bases and J 4 bases; bases outside gene matches: 18. The germline V gene has CDR1 SGHRS and CDR2 YFSETQ. CDR3 protein: CASTSSGGVGGGYEQYF. CDR3 nucleotide sequence: TGCGCCAGCACCTCGTCGGGTGGCGTCGGGGGGGGGTACGAGCAGTACTTC.

V is TRBV27 and J is TRBJ2-5; no clear D gene. CDR3 length equals 14 residues. Germline V gene sequence: CDR1 MNHEY, CDR2 SMNVEV (reference sequence). Deletions cut 4 bases from V and 0 bases from J, with 9 bases between. CDR3 sequence (DNA): TGTGCCAGCAGTTCGTTGCAGTACCAAGAGACCCAGTACTTC. Its translation is CASSSLQYQETQYF.

The genes are TRBV5-1 and TRBJ2-3, with 9 bases aligning to TRBD2. After removal of 0 bases from V and 3 bases from J, the junction contained 5 bases not matched to a gene. This CDR3 region has 16 residues. CDR1 SGHRS and CDR2 YFSETQ come from the germline V gene. The CDR3 loop is CASSLAASGNTDTQYF. CDR3 DNA: TGCGCCAGCAGCTTGGCCGCTAGCGGGAATACAGATACGCAGTATTTT.

The chain is built from TRBV7-8 and TRBJ1-2, with 8 nucleotides matching TRBD1. Germline V lookup: CDR1 SGHVS, CDR2 FQNEAQ. CDR3 size: 15 residues. After removal of 4 bases from V and 2 bases from J, the junction contained 6 bases not matched to a gene. The CDR3 sequence: CASSSPDRGNYGYTF. The CDR3 DNA sequence: TGTGCCAGCAGCTCGCCCGACAGGGGAAACTATGGCTACACCTTC.

In DNA form, the CDR3 reads TGTGCCAGCAGACGGTACCAAGAGACCCAGTACTTC. Its protein is CASRRYQETQYF. The chain is built from TRBV5-5 and TRBJ2-5; D is unclear. V was cut by 5 bases and J by 0 bases, with 5 bases left in between. CDR1 is SGHKS, CDR2 YYEKEE, per germline (reference sequence). This CDR3 spans 12 amino acids.

Regarding this clone: Other DNA sequences of this sample code for an identical CDR3. The V and J genes are TRBV9 and TRBJ1-5; TRBD1 matches at 10 bases. The CDR3 sequence is 15 residues long. Germline V gives CDR1 SGDLS, CDR2 YYNGEE. The junction had 2 bases not matched to a gene; V was cut back by 0 bases and J by 5 bases. The CDR3 coding sequence is TGTGCCAGCAGCGTAGAGGGGACAGGGGATCAGCCCCAGCATTTT. Its translation: CASSVEGTGDQPQHF.

The chain links TRBV4-1 to TRBJ2-7; 14 bases align to TRBD2. This CDR3 is built from 17 residues. Germline loops: CDR1 MGHRA, CDR2 YSYEKL. With V trimmed by 4 bases and J by 5 bases, 10 bases remained unmatched. This CDR3 is CASSLGTSGSSWHEQYF. The CDR3 region has the DNA TGCGCCAGCAGCCTAGGGACTAGCGGGAGTAGTTGGCACGAGCAGTACTTC.

V usage is TRBV6-6 and J usage is TRBJ1-1; no reliable D call. The CDR3 is made up of 13 amino acids. V was clipped by 5 bases and J by 3 bases, with 10 bases between them. Per germline, CDR1 MNHNY and CDR2 SVGAGI (reference sequence). CDR3 sequence: CASSARVDTEAFF. The CDR3 DNA sequence: TGTGCCAGCAGTGCCCGGGTGGACACTGAAGCTTTCTTT.

V usage is TRBV7-9 and J usage is TRBJ1-6; TRBD1 might be the D (6 bases). Trimming cost V 0 bases and J 7 bases, with 10 bases left between them. CDR3 length equals 15 residues. The germline V gene has CDR1 SEHNR and CDR2 FQNEAQ (reference sequence). CDR3 nucleotide sequence: TGTGCCAGCAGCTTAGCACAGGGACCCAATTCACCCCTCCACTTT. Encoded protein: CASSLAQGPNSPLHF.

V gene TRBV10-2 combines with J gene TRBJ2-7; tentative D call: TRBD2 (5 bases). Germline CDR1 reads WSHSY; CDR2 reads SAAADI. V lost 3 bases to trimming and J lost 2 bases, with 14 bases between them. This CDR3 is 15 amino acids long. The chain's CDR3 is CASSETVATTYEQYF. The CDR3 region has the DNA TGCGCCAGCAGTGAAACGGTAGCGACGACCTACGAGCAGTACTTC.

The chain combines TRBV10-1 with TRBJ2-1; 9 nucleotides agree with TRBD2. With 6 bases clipped from V and 6 bases from J, the junction kept 12 bases outside the gene matches. CDR3 length: 16 amino acids. Germline assignment: CDR1 WNHNN and CDR2 SYGVQD (reference sequence). CDR3 DNA sequence: TGCGCCAGCAGCGCTAACGCGGGACTAGCCGTCAATGAGCAGTTCTTC. This encodes CASSANAGLAVNEQFF.

The chain combines TRBV28 with TRBJ2-1, with 12 bases aligning to TRBD2. Losses at the gene ends were 5 bases for V and 7 bases for J; bases not matched to a gene: 3. There are 14 residues in the CDR3. Germline V CDR1 and CDR2: MDHEN, SYDVKM. The chain's CDR3 is CASSAGTSGNEQFF. As DNA, the CDR3 is TGTGCCAGCAGTGCCGGGACTAGCGGGAATGAGCAGTTCTTC.

The chain recombines TRBV16 with TRBJ2-7; 7 bases line up with TRBD2. This CDR3 is built from 16 residues. From germline, CDR1 is KGHSY and CDR2 FQNENV. V dropped 4 bases and J dropped 0; count of bases not matched to a gene: 9. CDR3 in amino acids: CASSRGGGGSSYEQYF. CDR3 bases: TGTGCCAGCAGCCGGGGAGGTGGCGGGAGCTCCTACGAGCAGTACTTC.